Below, 7 T cell receptor beta chains from the same sample are listed, as sequenced in a study of blood T cell repertoires in COVID-19. Only in-frame clones appear in the TCRdb table, and some are missing; sequencing was by immunoSEQ multiplex PCR. Of 50,000 to 70,000 clones listed, roughly 76% are singletons. Sequencing input: peripheral blood. The receptors were sampled from a man aged 45-60 years with active or convalescent COVID-19.

This chain links TRBV7-2 with TRBJ2-2, with TRBD2 matching 13 bases. Germline-derived CDR1 and CDR2 are SGHTA and FQGNSA. CDR3 size: 14 residues. Trimming cost V 10 bases and J 5 bases; bases outside gene matches: 4. This CDR3 reads CAIGTSGNTGELFF. In DNA form, the CDR3 reads TGTGCCATAGGGACTAGCGGGAATACCGGGGAGCTGTTTTTT.

This clone has a handful of counts. The chain recombines TRBV7-2 with TRBJ1-2, with D uncertain. CDR3 length: 13 amino acids. Trimming left V 5 bases short and J 2 bases short, with 9 bases between. CDR1 SGHTA and CDR2 FQGNSA come from the germline V gene. For the CDR3, the DNA is TGTGCCAGCAGCAATCCGTCCAACTATGGCTACACCTTC. Translating gives CASSNPSNYGYTF. Together with reference TRBV7-2 and TRBJ1-2, the CDR3 gives the full variable domain: GAGVSQSPSNKVTEKGKDVELRCDPISGHTALYWYRQSLGQGLEFLIYFQGNSAPDKSGLPSDRFSAERTGGSVSTLTIQRTQQEDSAVYLCASSNPSNYGYTFGSGTRLTVV.

V gene TRBV30 combines with J gene TRBJ2-2, with D tentatively TRBD1 (6 bases). V was cut by 3 bases and J by 0 bases, with 11 bases left in between. Germline V gene lookup returns CDR1 GTSNPN and CDR2 SVGIG (reference sequence). The CDR3 is 15 residues long. The CDR3 here is CAWSRRGANTGELFF. The DNA for the CDR3 is TGTGCCTGGAGCCGCAGGGGAGCGAACACCGGGGAGCTGTTTTTT.

The V call is TRBV6-6, the J call TRBJ1-3, with a tentative D call TRBD1 (5 bases). The V end lost 2 bases, the J end lost 2 bases, and 10 bases lay between the germline ends. This CDR3 has 15 amino acids. Germline lookup yields CDR1 MNHNY and CDR2 SVGAGI (reference sequence). The CDR3 is CASSYGTGTGNTIYF. The DNA of the CDR3 is TGTGCCAGCAGTTACGGAACAGGCACTGGAAACACCATATATTTT.

The rearrangement uses TRBV9 and TRBJ1-6; D may be TRBD1 (6 bases). The CDR3 contains 15 residues. Germline V CDR1 and CDR2: SGDLS, YYNGEE. V lost 0 bases and J 7 bases, leaving 11 bases between the germline ends. The CDR3 protein is CASSVEGHQNSPLHF. The CDR3 nucleotides read TGTGCCAGCAGCGTAGAGGGACACCAGAATTCACCCCTCCACTTT.

The chain is built from TRBV11-2 and TRBJ1-2; D might be TRBD1 (5 bases). V lost 3 bases and J 6 bases, leaving 11 bases between the germline ends. Germline V gene lookup returns CDR1 SGHAT and CDR2 FQNNGV. The length of the CDR3 is 13 residues. The CDR3 spells CASSLGGTDGYTF. The DNA for the CDR3 is TGTGCCAGCAGCTTGGGCGGGACGGATGGCTACACCTTC. Using reference TRBV11-2 and TRBJ1-2 for the parts outside the CDR3, the full variable domain is EAGVAQSPRYKIIEKRQSVAFWCNPISGHATLYWYQQILGQGPKLLIQFQNNGVVDDSQLPKDRFSAERLKGVDSTLKIQPAKLEDSAVYLCASSLGGTDGYTFGSGTRLTVV.

CDR3 sequence (DNA): TGTGCCAGCAGTGAGACAGGGGGTTATCAGCCCCAGCATTTT. Amino acid sequence: CASSETGGYQPQHF. J is TRBJ1-5 and V is TRBV6-1, with 9 bases matching TRBD1. Trimming at V came to 3 bases and at J to 5 bases, leaving 2 bases not matched to a gene. In germline, CDR1 is MNHNS, CDR2 SASEGT. The CDR3 loop spans 14 amino acids.